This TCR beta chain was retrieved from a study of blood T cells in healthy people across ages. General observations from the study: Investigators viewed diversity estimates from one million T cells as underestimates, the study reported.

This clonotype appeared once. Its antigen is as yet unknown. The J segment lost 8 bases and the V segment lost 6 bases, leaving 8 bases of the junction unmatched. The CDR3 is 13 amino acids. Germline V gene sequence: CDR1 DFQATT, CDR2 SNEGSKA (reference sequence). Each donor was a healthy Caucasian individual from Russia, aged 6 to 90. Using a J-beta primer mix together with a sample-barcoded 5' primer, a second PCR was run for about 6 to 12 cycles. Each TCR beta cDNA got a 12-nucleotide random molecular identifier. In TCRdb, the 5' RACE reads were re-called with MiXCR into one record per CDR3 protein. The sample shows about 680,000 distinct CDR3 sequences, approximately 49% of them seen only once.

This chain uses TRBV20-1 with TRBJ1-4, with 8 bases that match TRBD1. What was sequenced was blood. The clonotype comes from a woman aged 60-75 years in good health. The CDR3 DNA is TGCAGTGCCGACGACAGGGGAGGAGAAAAACTGTTTTTT. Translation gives CSADDRGGEKLFF.